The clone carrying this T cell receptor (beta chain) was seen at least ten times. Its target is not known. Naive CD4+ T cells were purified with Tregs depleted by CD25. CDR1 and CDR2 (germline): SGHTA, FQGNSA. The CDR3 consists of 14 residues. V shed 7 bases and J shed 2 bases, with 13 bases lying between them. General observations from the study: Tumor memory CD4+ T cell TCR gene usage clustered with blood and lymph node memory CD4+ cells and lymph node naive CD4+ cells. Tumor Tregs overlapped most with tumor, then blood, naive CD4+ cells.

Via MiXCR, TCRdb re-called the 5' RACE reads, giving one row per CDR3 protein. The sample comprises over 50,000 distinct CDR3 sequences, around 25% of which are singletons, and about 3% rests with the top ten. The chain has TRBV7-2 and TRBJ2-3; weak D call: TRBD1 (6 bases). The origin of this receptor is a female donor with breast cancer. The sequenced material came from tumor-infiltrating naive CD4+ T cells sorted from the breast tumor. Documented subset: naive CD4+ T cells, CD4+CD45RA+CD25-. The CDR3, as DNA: TGTGCCAGCAAGGGGGACACCATCACAGATACGCAGTATTTT. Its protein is CASKGDTITDTQYF.